This T cell receptor beta chain was identified during a study of identical twins (dated by TCRdb to the mid-2010s). As for the study more broadly: To test whether fetal clonotypes persist, the study used deep sequencing on TCR alpha and beta repertoires from monozygotic twins, unrelated adults of various ages, and cord blood. Replicate twin experiments were performed at different times using different library preparation protocols to rule out contamination. The full study reports these points: Recombination models systematically underestimated out-of-frame TCR alpha sharing in monozygotic twins but agreed with sharing between unrelated individuals. A weaker excess of twin sharing was found in beta out-of-frame sequences because the signal-to-noise ratio was lowered by fewer shared sequences. Because the same donors could not be followed over many years, the conclusions depended on cross-sectional statistical analysis. Abundant cord blood beta clonotypes carried fewer insertions; young adult naive repertoires showed a weaker similar trend, while memory repertoires showed none. Invariant T cells such as MAIT and iNKT could partly confound zero-insertion analyses, though diverse VJ usage argued against this for most clonotypes. Compared with coincidental sharing between unrelated individuals, out-of-frame TCR alpha sequences shared between twins showed an excess of sequences with low generation probability.

The CDR3 runs 13 residues from the cysteine to the phenylalanine. Solely the CDR3 DNA is kept, with 39 bases framed from the first base. Deletion took 3 bases off V and 4 bases off J, with a span of 9 bases between the germline ends. The germline V gene encodes CDR1 MGHDK and CDR2 SYGVNS. Notes on this clonotype: Its antigen has not been determined. One base away there is no much larger clone; base qualities are not given.

All donors were healthy Caucasians. Three pairs of female monozygotic twins, all aged 18 to 29 years, were included in the twin cohort. Positive isolation kits from Invitrogen were used to isolate CD4+ and CD8+ T cell populations. The library was made by 5' RACE. Instrument used: Illumina HiSeq 2000. Template switching added a universal primer binding site, and the final cDNA carried a unique molecular identifier that allowed TCR cDNA molecules to be counted accurately. Specific primers in the conserved constant-segment region were used to synthesize first-strand cDNA for TCR alpha and beta chains. To control for contamination, each cDNA library was double barcoded with a SMART-Mk sample barcode plus Illumina barcodes. TruSeq adapter sequences, together with Illumina sample barcodes, were added in two successive PCR steps. Sequencing of the TCR alpha and beta cDNA libraries was done on the Illumina HiSeq platform using custom primers. Per the authors' processing: Raw reads were processed with MiGEC to extract unique molecular identifiers, and MiXCR was used to determine CDR3 positions. For each individual, recombination models were inferred using an EM algorithm with the repgenHMM and IGoR tools. The tcR package in R was used for shared clonotype analysis, with sharing normalized by the product of cloneset sizes. To study raw recombination free of thymic and clonal selection effects, out-of-frame nonproductive sequences were analyzed. The public reads were reprocessed in TCRdb via fastp at Q25 and MiXCR, keeping in-frame beta chains. Each record represents a unique CDR3 protein, reported with the most common genes and DNA among its rows. The V and J calls follow TCRdb's processing rather than the paper's. This sample has a few hundred thousand distinct CDR3 sequences in its table, and over 5.5% of those were observed once. The top ten clones comprise about 14% of the sample.

These data are also associated with another study on T cells expressing NK-cell markers. The second paper further reports: TCR beta-chain repertoires were profiled in sorted CD3+CD56+NKG2C+, CD3+CD56+NKG2C- and CD3+CD56-NKG2C+ T-cell subsets from eight donors. Of the eight sequenced donors, seven were found to be HCMV-seropositive and one was found to be HCMV-seronegative. To restrict sorting to alphabetaTCR-expressing T cells, an anti-gammadeltaTCR antibody was added in several experiments. In six donors, the dominant CD3+CD56+NKG2C+ clonotypes ranked among the top 10 CD8+ clonotypes, making up about 1.0-7.0% of CD8+ T cells. Those dominant clonotypes were again the most abundant among CD3+CD56-NKG2C+ cells in a few donors, at about 25-60.1%. Whether the expanded NKG2C-expressing T cell clones were specific for HCMV antigens was left unclear. All eight donors whose samples were sequenced were randomly selected healthy volunteers, three of them men and five women. To determine HCMV serostatus, a commercial ELISA kit was used to detect HCMV-specific IgG in serum. Reads were demultiplexed and grouped by UMI with MIGEC, and clonotypes were assembled and quantified with MiTCR. Only TCR cDNA sequences supported by at least two reads were kept to exclude erroneous sequences. The tcR package was used for downstream repertoire analysis, with clonotypes matched between fractions based on CDR3 nucleotide sequence plus V segment. VDJmatch was used to annotate antigen specificity against VDJdb, with one amino acid substitution in CDR3 permitted.

The TCR comes from a woman between 18 and 30 years old in good health. The material sequenced was CD8+ T cells sorted from blood. The rearranged chain carries TRBV25-1 and TRBJ1-2, and TRBD1 may be the D gene, going by 5 matching bases. Here is the DNA: TGTGCCAGCAGTGAGGGCGGGGGCTATGGCTACACCTTC. Its amino acids are CASSEGGGYGYTF.